This T cell receptor beta chain was profiled in a study of blood T cell repertoires in COVID-19. Study details: Spain, Italy and the United States supplied samples that represented acute and convalescent COVID-19. From T cells, B-cell-depleted T cells, or PBMCs came the material, which was cDNA or gDNA.

Per the original methods: Amplification from reference gene primers served as the basis for estimated nucleated cell counts. The repertoire was sequenced with immunoSEQ multiplex PCR; TCRdb's copy has only in-frame clones and lacks some. The V and J calls and clone size were taken over from that table, and D and trimming were inferred from the DNA. This sample has around 100,000 clones, with 70% to 90% found just once. The ends lost 3 bases at V and 0 bases at J; junction bases unmatched: 1. The germline CDR1 and CDR2 sequences are SGHTA and FQGNSA. The CDR3 totals 15 residues. J is TRBJ2-3 and V is TRBV7-2, with 9 nucleotides matching TRBD2. Sequenced material: peripheral blood. This receptor was taken from a human donor in a cohort sampled during active COVID-19. CDR3 sequence (DNA): TGTGCCAGCAGCTTCCTAGCGGGGAGCACAGATACGCAGTATTTT. Amino acid sequence: CASSFLAGSTDTQYF.